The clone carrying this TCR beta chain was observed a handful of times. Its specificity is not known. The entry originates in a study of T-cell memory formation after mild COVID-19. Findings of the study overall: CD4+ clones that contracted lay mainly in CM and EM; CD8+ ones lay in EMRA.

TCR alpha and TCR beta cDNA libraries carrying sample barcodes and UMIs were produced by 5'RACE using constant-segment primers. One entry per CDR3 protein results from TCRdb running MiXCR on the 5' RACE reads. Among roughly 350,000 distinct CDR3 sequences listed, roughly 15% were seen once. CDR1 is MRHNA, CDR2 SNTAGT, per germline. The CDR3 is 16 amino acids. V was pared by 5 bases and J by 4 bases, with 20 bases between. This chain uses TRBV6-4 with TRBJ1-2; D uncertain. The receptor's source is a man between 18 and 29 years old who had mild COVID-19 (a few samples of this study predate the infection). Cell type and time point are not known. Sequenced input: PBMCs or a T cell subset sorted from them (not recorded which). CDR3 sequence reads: CASSLTRQINPYGYTF. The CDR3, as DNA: TGTGCCAGCAGTCTGACCCGTCAGATTAACCCCTATGGCTACACCTTC.